This is a list of T cell receptor beta chains from one sample in a study of spatial heterogeneity in lung cancer. TCRdb re-analysed the 5' RACE reads in MiXCR, keeping a single row per CDR3 protein. The repertoire includes 40,000 or so distinct CDR3 sequences, 6.5% to 9.5% of them detected once, and roughly 28% sits in the top ten. Sequencing was performed on PBMCs, taken at surgery. These receptors were taken from a male donor with early-stage non-small cell lung cancer. The CDR3 runs from the conserved cysteine through the conserved F or W. The D gene is left open where the match is weak. A clone size is listed for some rows: how often the clone was seen (once, few, many), or a class if it is expanded.

D gene: TRBD1; V gene: TRBV18; clone size: few; J gene: TRBJ1-6; CDR3 protein: CASSPGTDNSPLHF; CDR3 DNA: TGTGCCAGCTCACCGGGGACAGATAATTCACCCCTCCACTTT
D gene: .; V gene: TRBV18; clone size: few; J gene: TRBJ1-1; CDR3 protein: CASSPIGDVVAFF; CDR3 DNA: TGTGCCAGCTCACCGATAGGGGACGTCGTAGCTTTCTTT
D gene: .; V gene: TRBV13; clone size: many; J gene: TRBJ2-7; CDR3 protein: CASRDDRTEQYF; CDR3 DNA: TGTGCCAGCAGGGACGATAGGACCGAGCAGTACTTC
D gene: TRBD2; V gene: TRBV4-1; clone size: .; J gene: TRBJ2-3; CDR3 protein: CASSQIPTSGGAVDTQYF; CDR3 DNA: TGCGCCAGCAGCCAAATCCCGACTAGCGGGGGGGCGGTAGATACGCAGTATTTT
D gene: .; V gene: TRBV15; clone size: .; J gene: TRBJ1-2; CDR3 protein: CATSRDPSDYGYTF; CDR3 DNA: TGTGCCACCAGCAGGGACCCCAGTGACTATGGCTACACCTTC
D gene: TRBD2; V gene: TRBV3-1; clone size: many; J gene: TRBJ2-3; CDR3 protein: CASSQGGLARNTQYF; CDR3 DNA: TGTGCCAGCAGCCAGGGAGGACTAGCACGAAATACGCAGTATTTT
D gene: .; V gene: TRBV13; clone size: many; J gene: TRBJ2-2; CDR3 protein: CASSPWTANTGELFF; CDR3 DNA: TGTGCCAGCAGCCCGTGGACAGCGAACACCGGGGAGCTGTTTTTT
D gene: TRBD2; V gene: TRBV19; clone size: many; J gene: TRBJ2-1; CDR3 protein: CASSIVFRTSESYNEQFF; CDR3 DNA: TGTGCCAGTAGTATAGTTTTTCGGACTAGCGAATCCTACAATGAGCAGTTCTTC
D gene: .; V gene: TRBV6-2/TRBV6-3; clone size: .; J gene: TRBJ1-1; CDR3 protein: CASSYRDTEAFF; CDR3 DNA: TGTGCCAGCAGTTACCGGGACACTGAAGCTTTCTTT
D gene: .; V gene: TRBV6-6; clone size: many; J gene: TRBJ2-7; CDR3 protein: CASQPGGSYEQYF; CDR3 DNA: TGTGCCAGCCAACCTGGGGGATCCTACGAGCAGTACTTC
D gene: .; V gene: TRBV11-2; clone size: .; J gene: TRBJ2-5; CDR3 protein: CASSLERGLSQETQYF; CDR3 DNA: TGTGCCAGCAGCTTAGAAAGGGGACTTTCTCAAGAGACCCAGTACTTC
D gene: TRBD1; V gene: TRBV6-2/TRBV6-3; clone size: .; J gene: TRBJ2-2; CDR3 protein: CASSSYRGGRDTGELFF; CDR3 DNA: TGTGCCAGCAGTTCGTACAGGGGTGGGAGAGACACCGGGGAGCTGTTTTTT
D gene: TRBD1; V gene: TRBV29-1; clone size: many; J gene: TRBJ1-1; CDR3 protein: CSAGQVNTEAFF; CDR3 DNA: TGCAGCGCTGGACAGGTGAACACTGAAGCTTTCTTT
D gene: .; V gene: TRBV20-1; clone size: .; J gene: TRBJ1-2; CDR3 protein: CSAILPNANYGYTF; CDR3 DNA: TGCAGTGCTATCCTCCCGAATGCTAACTATGGCTACACCTTC
D gene: TRBD2; V gene: TRBV12-3/TRBV12-4; clone size: many; J gene: TRBJ2-7; CDR3 protein: CASSDSGGFYEQYF; CDR3 DNA: TGTGCCAGCAGTGATAGCGGGGGGTTCTACGAGCAGTACTTC
D gene: TRBD2; V gene: TRBV12-5; clone size: .; J gene: TRBJ2-1; CDR3 protein: CASALSGGIYNEQFF; CDR3 DNA: TGTGCTAGTGCCCTTAGCGGGGGGATCTACAATGAGCAGTTCTTC
D gene: TRBD2; V gene: TRBV6-1; clone size: many; J gene: TRBJ2-1; CDR3 protein: CASRSRSGVAYNEQFF; CDR3 DNA: TGTGCCAGCAGGTCTCGCAGCGGGGTGGCCTACAATGAGCAGTTCTTC
D gene: TRBD1; V gene: TRBV7-6; clone size: .; J gene: TRBJ2-1; CDR3 protein: CASRRTGGTYDEQFF; CDR3 DNA: TGTGCCAGCAGACGGACAGGGGGCACCTACGATGAGCAGTTCTTC
D gene: TRBD2; V gene: TRBV27; clone size: many; J gene: TRBJ2-3; CDR3 protein: CASSFSRGIPDTQYF; CDR3 DNA: TGTGCCAGCAGTTTTTCGCGGGGGATCCCAGATACGCAGTATTTT
D gene: TRBD2; V gene: TRBV11-2; clone size: many; J gene: TRBJ2-1; CDR3 protein: CASSVLAGSPNEQFF; CDR3 DNA: TGTGCCAGCAGCGTACTAGCGGGAAGTCCAAATGAGCAGTTCTTC
D gene: .; V gene: TRBV20-1; clone size: .; J gene: TRBJ2-5; CDR3 protein: CSARGGAQGIGTQYF; CDR3 DNA: TGCAGTGCTAGAGGGGGGGCCCAGGGGATCGGGACCCAGTACTTC
D gene: .; V gene: TRBV6-2/TRBV6-3; clone size: .; J gene: TRBJ1-5; CDR3 protein: CASSYSTRANPFNQPQHF; CDR3 DNA: TGTGCCAGCAGTTACTCGACGCGCGCGAATCCCTTCAATCAGCCCCAGCATTTT